This T cell receptor (beta chain) was profiled in a study of CD8+CD57+ T cells in acquired aplastic anemia (dated by TCRdb to 2016 to 2019). Study-wide context: On average, sorted CD4+ and CD8+ cells yielded approximately 3 ug of extracted DNA, with a range of roughly 0.18 to 27.4 ug. For healthy donor samples, the average read count was about 9.9 million for CD4+ cells and approximately 11 million for CD8+ cells. What the research found in general, with its limitations: Roughly 29 CD8+ CDR3 sequences were found to be shared between patients and controls, but these sequences appeared to be highly expressed in patients and within the immunodominant clones of the patients. No significant difference in CD8+ Simpson's diversity was found between patients and healthy controls (P=0.060).

Genomic DNA served as template for TCR beta VDJ combination and CDR3 sequence profiling. An Illumina HiSeq 2000 was the platform used for TCR repertoire sequencing. Processing in the source paper ran as follows. TRBV/TRBJ rearrangement plots, CDR3 size and DJ length profiles, and Simpson's diversity index were used to assess repertoires. The most abundant DNA sequence in the deep sequencing data was defined as the immunodominant clone. CDR3 amino acid sequences were screened for sharing across subjects and were compared with published repertoires and the VDJdb database. The raw public data were reprocessed by TCRdb itself: fastp quality trimming at Q25, MiXCR clonotype calling, in-frame beta chains only. For every CDR3 protein sequence, its rows merge into one entry that carries the most common genes and DNA. TCRdb's processing, not the study's, gives the V and J calls here. The sample table contains over 150,000 distinct CDR3 sequences; only one count was recorded for about 48% of them. Of the sample, approximately 1% is held by the ten largest clones.

In the study, sorted CD4+ and CD8+ blood T cells from patients with severe aplastic anemia and from healthy subjects underwent deep sequencing of TCR repertoires. Ficoll-Paque density gradient centrifugation was used to isolate peripheral blood mononuclear cells. Before DNA was extracted, CD4+ and CD8+ T cells were sorted using either FACS or magnetic beads. This clonotype was counted many times. Its target antigen remains unknown. No much larger clone exists at a distance of one base, and base qualities are not known. The TCR comes from a human donor in good health. The sample comprised sorted CD4+, CD8+, or CD8+CD57+ T cells (not recorded which) from PBMCs.

The CDR3 region has the sequence CATSETGRPHQETQYF. The DNA is as follows: TGTGCCACCAGTGAAACGGGACGCCCCCACCAAGAGACCCAGTACTTC. The sequence links TRBV24-1 to TRBJ2-5; the D segment may tentatively be TRBD1 or TRBD2, each giving 5 matched bases. V gives up 4 bases and J gives up 0 bases, and the segment between their germline ends measures 14 bases. The CDR3 sequence holds 16 residues, the cysteine and phenylalanine included. The read is trimmed to its CDR3 DNA, 48 bases read in frame from base 1. Taken from the germline V gene, the CDR1 and CDR2 loops are KGHDR and SFDVKD.